This T cell receptor beta chain was recorded in a study of blood T cell repertoires in COVID-19. Whole-study context: Material from acute and convalescent COVID-19 was sourced from the United States, Italy and Spain.

Generated by immunoSEQ multiplex PCR, the TCRdb table keeps only in-frame clones and is missing some. This sample carries fewer than 200,000 clones, approximately 85% of them seen once, and the ten largest clones take roughly 8.2%. This clone appeared once. With 5 bases clipped from V and 3 bases from J, the junction kept 6 bases outside the gene matches. This CDR3 has 15 amino acids. CDR1 is ENHRY, CDR2 SYGVKD, per germline. Sequencing was performed on peripheral blood. V usage is TRBV10-3 and J usage is TRBJ2-7, with 11 bases aligning to TRBD2. This TCR was recovered from a woman aged 55-70 years with acute or convalescent COVID-19. The CDR3 protein is CAISPTSGSSYEQYF. The CDR3 bases are TGTGCCATCAGTCCCACTAGCGGGAGTAGCTACGAGCAGTACTTC.